Below, 32 T cell receptor beta chains from the same sample are listed, as sequenced in a study of cytomegalovirus exposure and HLA in healthy donors. This PCR relied on a set of 60 Vbeta primers and 13 Jbeta primers. The table came from immunoSEQ multiplex PCR; TCRdb's copy has only in-frame clones and leaves some out. The profile shows 100,000 to 120,000 clones, over 70% of them singletons. Material for sequencing was PBMCs. The source is a man aged 25-45 years in good health and CMV-seronegative.

The chain links TRBV2 to TRBJ2-5, with 7 bases identical to TRBD1. The better agreement between TRBJ2-7 and the DNA end casts doubt on the J call. Germline CDR1 is SNHLY and CDR2 is FYNNEI. This CDR3 has 14 amino acids. CDR3 protein: CASSGRDSIYEQYF. CDR3 nucleotide sequence: TGTGCCAGCAGTGGACGGGACAGCATCTACGAGCAGTACTTC.

This clone has a single count. The chain is built from TRBV15 and TRBJ1-2; TRBD1 aligns across 7 bases. The junction had 7 bases not matched to a gene; V was cut back by 1 base and J by 8 bases. Germline CDR1 reads LNHNV; CDR2 reads YYDKDF (reference sequence). CDR3 length: 14 amino acids. The CDR3: CATSRVDRAGGYTF. The DNA of the CDR3 is TGTGCCACCAGCAGAGTCGACAGGGCCGGGGGCTACACCTTC.

This clone was counted only a few times. The chain carries TRBV12-2 and TRBJ2-1; TRBD1, as called in the table, went unchecked against the DNA. TRBV12-2 is given as a pseudogene. This CDR3 is 14 amino acids long. The CDR3 region is CASRRTGDVKEQFF. CDR3 bases: TGTGCAAGTCGACGGACAGGGGATGTAAAAGAGCAGTTCTTC.

The rearrangement joins TRBV6-4 to TRBJ1-1, with no clear D. Germline assignment: CDR1 MRHNA and CDR2 SNTAGT. CDR3 length equals 13 residues. Trimming stripped 4 bases from V and 2 bases from J, with 8 bases between. CDR3 in amino acids: CASSVTSNTEAFF. CDR3 DNA sequence: TGTGCCAGCAGTGTGACAAGCAACACTGAAGCTTTCTTT.

The V and J genes are TRBV6-1 and TRBJ2-3, with 12 bases lining up with TRBD2. Germline V lookup: CDR1 MNHNS, CDR2 SASEGT. Trimming cost V 6 bases and J 4 bases; bases outside gene matches: 2. This CDR3 region has 14 residues. CDR3 DNA: TGTGCCAGCAGCGGACTAGCGGGATCAGATACGCAGTATTTT. It is translated as CASSGLAGSDTQYF.

This clone was found a few times. The chain carries TRBV4-1 and TRBJ2-2; 8 bases are shared with TRBD2. Germline values: CDR1 MGHRA, CDR2 YSYEKL. The CDR3 covers 15 residues. V shed 4 bases and J 7 bases; nucleotides not matched to a gene: 8. The CDR3 DNA reads as TGCGCCAGCAGCCCCCGGACTAGCAACGACGGGGAGCTGTTTTTT. Residues: CASSPRTSNDGELFF.

The chain recombines TRBV18 with TRBJ2-7; 7 nucleotides line up with TRBD1. Per germline, CDR1 KGHSH and CDR2 LQKENI. This CDR3 is built from 14 residues. V was pared by 4 bases and J by 0 bases, with 3 bases of the junction left unmatched. CDR3 sequence: CASSLGTASYEQYF. The DNA for the CDR3 is TGTGCCAGCTCACTTGGGACAGCCTCCTACGAGCAGTACTTC.

This rearrangement joins TRBV7-2 to TRBJ1-2; D unclear. The V end was cut by 6 bases, the J end by 8 bases, with 22 bases between. The CDR3 length is 15 residues. From germline, CDR1 is SGHTA and CDR2 FQGNSA. The CDR3 loop is CASSSPPRGLQGYTF. CDR3 coding DNA: TGTGCCAGCAGTTCTCCACCCCGCGGACTCCAGGGCTACACCTTC.

The gene calls are TRBV5-4 and TRBJ2-1, with 7 bases identical to TRBD2. Trimming at V came to 0 bases and at J to 0 bases, leaving 6 bases not matched to a gene. Germline CDR1 and CDR2: SGHNT and YYREEE (reference sequence). This CDR3 has 17 amino acids. The CDR3 spells CASSLVRLAASYNEQFF. The CDR3 region has the DNA TGTGCCAGCAGCTTGGTACGGCTAGCGGCCTCCTACAATGAGCAGTTCTTC.

This chain uses TRBV9 with TRBJ2-3; tentative D call: TRBD2 (5 bases). This CDR3 has 15 amino acids. From germline, CDR1 is SGDLS and CDR2 YYNGEE. V was clipped by 0 bases and J by 3 bases, with 11 bases between them. In DNA, the CDR3 is TGTGCCAGCAGCGTAGATGGGAAGCGGACAGATACGCAGTATTTT. Translated, it gives CASSVDGKRTDTQYF. Filled out from reference TRBV9 and TRBJ2-3, the complete variable domain reads DSGVTQTPKHLITATGQRVTLRCSPRSGDLSVYWYQQSLDQGLQFLIQYYNGEERAKGNILERFSAQQFPDLHSELNLSSLELGDSALYFCASSVDGKRTDTQYFGPGTRLTVL.

The CDR3 nucleotides are TGTGCCAGTAGGGGTTCTGGAGCCTACGAGCAGTACTTC. It yields the protein CASRGSGAYEQYF. The chain joins TRBV19 to TRBJ2-7; D call uncertain. The V end was cut by 6 bases, the J end by 2 bases, with 11 bases between. The CDR3 has 13 residues. From germline, CDR1 is LNHDA and CDR2 SQIVND (reference sequence).

The chain carries TRBV28 and TRBJ2-7; D unresolved. The CDR3 is made up of 11 amino acids. Trimming pared 5 bases from V and 5 bases from J, leaving 7 bases between. CDR1 and CDR2 (germline): MDHEN, SYDVKM. CDR3 DNA: TGTGCCAGCAGTCCCGTCGACGAGCAGTACTTC. Protein: CASSPVDEQYF.

The chain has TRBV6-1 and TRBJ1-1; D not certain. Germline V gene sequence: CDR1 MNHNS, CDR2 SASEGT. The V end lost 5 bases, the J end lost 10 bases, and 11 bases lay between the germline ends. This CDR3 contains 11 residues. CDR3 amino acids: CASSPVEVAFF. Here the CDR3 DNA reads TGTGCCAGCAGTCCCGTGGAGGTAGCTTTCTTT.

This sequence joins TRBV10-3 and TRBJ2-7, with TRBD2 as a possible D gene (5 bases). V shed 4 bases and J shed 7 bases, with 14 bases lying between them. This CDR3 is 13 amino acids long. The V gene's germline CDR1 is ENHRY and CDR2 SYGVKD. This CDR3 reads CAISAWERGEQYF. The CDR3 DNA follows: TGTGCCATCAGTGCCTGGGAACGAGGGGAGCAGTACTTC.

V is TRBV9 and J is TRBJ2-5; D is uncertain. The CDR3 has 14 residues. Trimming took off 0 bases at V and 4 bases at J, with 10 bases between the two ends. From germline, CDR1 is SGDLS and CDR2 YYNGEE. CDR3 sequence reads: CASSVGGVPETQYF. DNA of the CDR3: TGTGCCAGCAGCGTAGGAGGAGTTCCAGAGACCCAGTACTTC.

V usage is TRBV19 and J usage is TRBJ2-2; D may be TRBD2 (6 bases). CDR3 length: 13 amino acids. The germline V gene encodes CDR1 LNHDA and CDR2 SQIVND (reference sequence). V dropped 7 bases and J dropped 7 bases, with 13 bases sitting between them. CDR3 loop: CASTWGEVGELFF. The CDR3 nucleotides read TGTGCCAGTACGTGGGGGGAGGTCGGGGAGCTGTTTTTT.

V and J are TRBV9 and TRBJ2-3, with TRBD2 matching 14 bases. The CDR3 spans 17 residues. Germline lookup yields CDR1 SGDLS and CDR2 YYNGEE. J lost 3 bases, V lost 2 bases, and 5 bases had no gene match. DNA for the CDR3: TGTGCCAGCAGCGTGGGGACTAGCGGGAGAGTTACAGATACGCAGTATTTT. It is translated as CASSVGTSGRVTDTQYF. Variable domain in full (rest from reference TRBV9 and TRBJ2-3): DSGVTQTPKHLITATGQRVTLRCSPRSGDLSVYWYQQSLDQGLQFLIQYYNGEERAKGNILERFSAQQFPDLHSELNLSSLELGDSALYFCASSVGTSGRVTDTQYFGPGTRLTVL.

This clone has more than one count but fewer than ten. The CDR3 DNA is TGTGCCAGCAGTTCTACCGGGACAGTCCTGTTTTTT. Translating gives CASSSTGTVLFF. The chain uses TRBV28 and TRBJ1-4; the match to TRBD1 covers 7 bases. The germline V gene encodes CDR1 MDHEN and CDR2 SYDVKM. J was trimmed by 14 bases and V by 4 bases; bases with no gene match: 7. CDR3 length: 12 amino acids. Full variable domain (missing parts from reference TRBV28 and TRBJ1-4): DVKVTQSSRYLVKRTGEKVFLECVQDMDHENMFWYRQDPGLGLRLIYFSYDVKMKEKGDIPEGYSVSREKKERFSLILESASTNQTSMYLCASSSTGTVLFFGSGTQLSVL.

The V gene is TRBV18, the J gene TRBJ1-2, with a possible D match to TRBD1 (6 bases). The CDR3 sequence is 16 residues long. CDR1 is KGHSH, CDR2 LQKENI, per germline. Trimming shortened V by 4 bases and J by 2 bases, and 17 bases separated the two germline ends. The CDR3 DNA is TGTGCCAGCTCACGTCTGGACAGTTCAACCAACTATGGCTACACCTTC. Amino acid sequence: CASSRLDSSTNYGYTF. Using reference TRBV18 and TRBJ1-2 for the parts outside the CDR3, the full variable domain is NAGVMQNPRHLVRRRGQEARLRCSPMKGHSHVYWYRQLPEEGLKFMVYLQKENIIDESGMPKERFSAEFPKEGPSILRIQQVVRGDSAAYFCASSRLDSSTNYGYTFGSGTRLTVV.

This chain links TRBV5-1 with TRBJ2-1; 13 nucleotides align to TRBD2. With V trimmed by 2 bases and J by 7 bases, 9 bases remained unmatched. From germline, CDR1 is SGHRS and CDR2 YFSETQ. The CDR3 is made up of 17 amino acids. CDR3 protein: CASSFTSGTSGMNEQFF. The CDR3 DNA reads as TGCGCCAGCAGCTTCACATCCGGGACTAGCGGGATGAATGAGCAGTTCTTC.

This chain links TRBV27 with TRBJ2-1, with D perhaps TRBD2 (5 bases). The CDR3 spans 15 residues. Trimming shortened V by 6 bases and J by 2 bases, and 14 bases separated the two germline ends. The germline V gene encodes CDR1 MNHEY and CDR2 SMNVEV (reference sequence). The CDR3 region has the DNA TGTGCCAGCAGCTCCCAACTAGATCCCTACAATGAGCAGTTCTTC. Translated: CASSSQLDPYNEQFF.

The CDR3 DNA sequence: TGCGCCAGCAGCTCCAGGGGGACAGGGGGCGGGGGAGAAGAGACCCAGTACTTC. Its translation is CASSSRGTGGGGEETQYF. The rearrangement uses TRBV5-1 and TRBJ2-5; 12 bases line up with TRBD1. J gave up 3 bases and V 3 bases, and 12 bases lay outside the gene matches. Germline CDR1 reads SGHRS; CDR2 reads YFSETQ. The CDR3 has 18 amino acids.

The rearrangement links TRBV6-5 to TRBJ2-7; a possible D gene is TRBD2 (6 bases). The V gene's germline CDR1 is MNHEY and CDR2 SVGAGI. Trimming shortened V by 6 bases and J by 4 bases, and 16 bases separated the two germline ends. The CDR3 runs 14 residues. CDR3 sequence (DNA): TGTGCCAGCAGAAACCTGGGCGGGGTTTACGAGCAGTACTTC. It translates to CASRNLGGVYEQYF.

Only a few counts were recorded for this clone. The V gene is TRBV7-7, the J gene TRBJ2-2; D possibly corresponds to TRBD2 (5 bases). Germline assignment: CDR1 SSHAT and CDR2 FNYEAQ (reference sequence). The CDR3 extends over 15 amino acids. Trimming stripped 5 bases from V and 7 bases from J, with 17 bases between. The CDR3 DNA sequence: TGTGCCAGCAGCCCTTCCGGGGTTATCGGCGGGGAGCTGTTTTTT. It is translated as CASSPSGVIGGELFF.

This clone was seen only once. The CDR3, as DNA: TGCGCCAGCAGCTTGGACACGAACACTGAAGCTTTCTTT. Translation: CASSLDTNTEAFF. V is TRBV5-1 and J is TRBJ1-1; D uncertain. V was cut by 0 bases and J by 1 base, with 4 bases left in between. Germline V gene sequence: CDR1 SGHRS, CDR2 YFSETQ. This CDR3 is built from 13 residues.

This clone was detected only a few times. The V and J genes are TRBV9 and TRBJ1-2; D gene uncertain. The V end was cut by 4 bases, the J end by 0 bases, with 10 bases between. The CDR3 is 14 amino acids. Germline V gene sequence: CDR1 SGDLS, CDR2 YYNGEE. For the CDR3, the DNA is TGTGCCAGCAGCCAACCGGGGACTAACTATGGCTACACCTTC. Encoded protein: CASSQPGTNYGYTF. The variable domain in full, with the rest retrieved from reference TRBV9 and TRBJ1-2, is DSGVTQTPKHLITATGQRVTLRCSPRSGDLSVYWYQQSLDQGLQFLIQYYNGEERAKGNILERFSAQQFPDLHSELNLSSLELGDSALYFCASSQPGTNYGYTFGSGTRLTVV.

The chain couples TRBV28 to TRBJ1-4, with 8 nucleotides matching TRBD1. CDR3 length: 13 amino acids. The germline gives CDR1 MDHEN, CDR2 SYDVKM. Germline trimming cut 5 bases from V and 6 bases from J; bases unmatched to any gene: 2. Here the CDR3 reads CASSVTGDEKLFF. DNA of the CDR3: TGTGCCAGCAGTGTGACAGGGGATGAAAAACTGTTTTTT.

This clone occurred many times. This chain connects TRBV28 to TRBJ1-5, with a tentative D call TRBD1 (5 bases). Germline V lookup: CDR1 MDHEN, CDR2 SYDVKM. The V and J ends lost 2 bases and 7 bases respectively, with 12 bases between them. This CDR3 spans 14 amino acids. The DNA for the CDR3 is TGTGCCAGCAGTTTACGAACAGGAAAACAGCCCCAGCATTTT. Protein product: CASSLRTGKQPQHF.

V is TRBV28 and J is TRBJ2-7; 8 bases align to TRBD2. Trimming took 4 bases from V and 7 from J; bases not matched to a gene: 18. Germline V CDR1 and CDR2: MDHEN, SYDVKM. The CDR3 is 17 amino acids. The CDR3 loop reads CASSSTKSSGREGEQYF. In DNA form, the CDR3 reads TGTGCCAGCAGTTCCACCAAATCTAGCGGGCGAGAAGGGGAGCAGTACTTC.

The table lists this clone with a count of one. The V and J genes are TRBV25-1 and TRBJ1-2; 8 positions agree with TRBD1. This CDR3 spans 17 amino acids. Germline CDR1 and CDR2: MGHDK and SYGVNS. With V trimmed by 6 bases and J by 8 bases, 20 bases remained unmatched. As DNA, the CDR3 is TGTGCCAGCAGCCCAACCTGGCCCGAGACAGGGGAAGACGGCTACACCTTC. Translation gives CASSPTWPETGEDGYTF.

This chain links TRBV30 with TRBJ1-1; possible D gene TRBD1, 5 bases. Trimming removed 2 bases at V and 4 bases at J, with 14 bases between. This CDR3 has 14 residues. CDR1 and CDR2 from the germline V gene are GTSNPN and SVGIG (reference sequence). The CDR3 nucleotides read TGTGCCTGGAGTAAGTCAGCCGGGGGCACTGAAGCTTTCTTT. The encoded protein is CAWSKSAGGTEAFF.

This clone has just a few counts. The chain recombines TRBV6-6 with TRBJ2-7; a possible D gene is TRBD2 (5 bases). V gave up 8 bases and J gave up 0 bases, with 8 bases separating them. Germline V lookup: CDR1 MNHNY, CDR2 SVGAGI (reference sequence). CDR3 length: 12 residues. As DNA, the CDR3 is TGTGCCAGCGAGGGCGTCTCCTACGAGCAGTACTTC. This codes for CASEGVSYEQYF.